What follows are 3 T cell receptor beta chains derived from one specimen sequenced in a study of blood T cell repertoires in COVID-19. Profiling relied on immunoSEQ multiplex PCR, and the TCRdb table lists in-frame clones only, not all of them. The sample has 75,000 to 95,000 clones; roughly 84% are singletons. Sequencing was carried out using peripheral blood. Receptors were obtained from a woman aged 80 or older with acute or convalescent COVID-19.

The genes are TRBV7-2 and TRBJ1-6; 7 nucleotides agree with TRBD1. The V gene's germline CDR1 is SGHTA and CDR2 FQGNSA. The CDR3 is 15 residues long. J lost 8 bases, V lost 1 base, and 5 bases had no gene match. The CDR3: CASSLVPGGHSPLHF. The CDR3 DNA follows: TGTGCCAGCAGCTTAGTTCCAGGGGGACATTCACCCCTCCACTTT.

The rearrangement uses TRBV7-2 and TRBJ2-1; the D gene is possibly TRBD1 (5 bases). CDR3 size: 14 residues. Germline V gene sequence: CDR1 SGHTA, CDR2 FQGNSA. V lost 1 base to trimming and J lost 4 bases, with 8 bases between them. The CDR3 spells CASSLEPGYNEQFF. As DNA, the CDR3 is TGTGCCAGCAGCTTAGAACCAGGGTACAATGAGCAGTTCTTC.

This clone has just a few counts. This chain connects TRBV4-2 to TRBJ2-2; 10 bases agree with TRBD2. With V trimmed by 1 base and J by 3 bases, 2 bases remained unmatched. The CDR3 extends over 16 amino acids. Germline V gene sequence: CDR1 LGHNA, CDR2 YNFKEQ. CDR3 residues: CASSQAGTSDTGELFF. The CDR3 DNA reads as TGTGCCAGCAGCCAAGCCGGGACTAGCGACACCGGGGAGCTGTTTTTT.